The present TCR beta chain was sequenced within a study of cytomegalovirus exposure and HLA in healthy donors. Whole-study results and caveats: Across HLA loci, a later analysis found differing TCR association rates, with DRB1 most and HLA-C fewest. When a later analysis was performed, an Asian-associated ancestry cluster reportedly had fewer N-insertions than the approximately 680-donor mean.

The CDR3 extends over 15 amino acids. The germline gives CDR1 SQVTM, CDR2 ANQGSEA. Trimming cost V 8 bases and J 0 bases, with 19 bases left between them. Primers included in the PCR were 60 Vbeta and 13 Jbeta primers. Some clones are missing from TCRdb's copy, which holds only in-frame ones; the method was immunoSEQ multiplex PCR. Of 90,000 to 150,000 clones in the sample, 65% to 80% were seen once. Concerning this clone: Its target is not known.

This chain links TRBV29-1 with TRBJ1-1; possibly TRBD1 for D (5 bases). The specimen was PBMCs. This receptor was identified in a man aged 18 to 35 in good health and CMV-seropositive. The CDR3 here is CSTSRGLEVNTEAFF. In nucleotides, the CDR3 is TGCAGCACTAGTCGGGGGTTAGAAGTGAACACTGAAGCTTTCTTT.